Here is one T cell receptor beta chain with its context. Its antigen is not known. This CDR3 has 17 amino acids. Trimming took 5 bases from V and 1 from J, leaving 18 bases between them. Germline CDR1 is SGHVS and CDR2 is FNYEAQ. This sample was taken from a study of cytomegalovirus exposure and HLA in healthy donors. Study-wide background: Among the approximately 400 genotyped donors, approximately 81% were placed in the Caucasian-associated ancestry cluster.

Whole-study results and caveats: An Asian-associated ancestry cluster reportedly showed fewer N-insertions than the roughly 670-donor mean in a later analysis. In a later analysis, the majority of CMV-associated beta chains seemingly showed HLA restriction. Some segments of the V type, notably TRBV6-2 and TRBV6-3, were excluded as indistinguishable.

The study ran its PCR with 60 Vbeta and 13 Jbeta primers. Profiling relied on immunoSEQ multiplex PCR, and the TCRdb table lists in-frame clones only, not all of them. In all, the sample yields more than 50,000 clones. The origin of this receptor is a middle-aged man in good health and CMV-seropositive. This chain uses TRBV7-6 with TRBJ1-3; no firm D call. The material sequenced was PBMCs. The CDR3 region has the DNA TGTGCCAGCAGCCTCAATGGAGCTAGTACATCTGGAAACACCATATATTTT. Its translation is CASSLNGASTSGNTIYF.